The rows below give T cell receptor beta chains drawn from one sample of a study of cytomegalovirus exposure and HLA in healthy donors. Assay used: immunoSEQ multiplex PCR; TCRdb lists only in-frame clones, some missing. The sample lists over 150,000 clones, 75% occurring once. The sample taken for sequencing was PBMCs. These TCRs come from a male donor in good health and CMV-seronegative. The CDR3 runs from the conserved cysteine through the conserved F or W. Each record gives: CDR3 length, D gene, V gene, clone size, J gene, CDR3 DNA, CDR3 protein. A D gene is named only where the DNA matches it firmly. Size is omitted from some rows. Given values are once, few, many or a class for expanded clones.

length: 13
D: .
V: TRBV7-8
size: .
J: TRBJ1-6
DNA: TGTGCCAGCAGTCCCGGGGGGAATTCACCCCTCCACTTT
CDR3: CASSPGGNSPLHF

length: 12
D: .
V: TRBV15
size: .
J: TRBJ1-1
DNA: TGTGCCACCAGCAGGCAGGAGGCTGAAGCTTTCTTT
CDR3: CATSRQEAEAFF

length: 15
D: .
V: TRBV6-5
size: .
J: TRBJ2-7
DNA: TGTGCCAGCAGTTACTCCGCTAGCGAAACCTACGAGCAGTACTTC
CDR3: CASSYSASETYEQYF

length: 13
D: .
V: TRBV27
size: .
J: TRBJ1-2
DNA: TGTGCCAGCAGTTGGGGACTAGGAAATGGCTACACCTTC
CDR3: CASSWGLGNGYTF

length: 14
D: TRBD1
V: TRBV5-1
size: .
J: TRBJ2-7
DNA: TGCGCCAGCAGCCGTAACAGGGGGCTCTACGAGCAGTACTTC
CDR3: CASSRNRGLYEQYF

length: 15
D: TRBD1
V: TRBV9
size: few
J: TRBJ2-1
DNA: TGTGCCAGCAGCGTGGGACAGGGGTCCTACAATGAGCAGTTCTTC
CDR3: CASSVGQGSYNEQFF

length: 13
D: TRBD1
V: TRBV11-2
size: .
J: TRBJ2-7
DNA: TGTGCCAGCAGCTTAGAAGGGGGCTACGGGCAGTACTTC
CDR3: CASSLEGGYGQYF

length: 15
D: TRBD1
V: TRBV18
size: .
J: TRBJ1-2
DNA: TGTGCCAGCTCACCGGCCGGGACAGGTGCCTATGGCTACACCTTC
CDR3: CASSPAGTGAYGYTF

length: 15
D: .
V: TRBV28
size: .
J: TRBJ1-1
DNA: TGTGCCAGCAGTTCAACTCAGGGAATGAACACTGAAGCTTTCTTT
CDR3: CASSSTQGMNTEAFF

length: 15
D: .
V: TRBV4-2
size: .
J: TRBJ1-1
DNA: TGTGCCAGCAGCCAAGTTGGACAGTTAAGTCATGAAGCTTTCTTT
CDR3: CASSQVGQLSHEAFF

length: 17
D: TRBD1
V: TRBV4-2
size: few
J: TRBJ2-5
DNA: TGTGCCAGCAGCCAAGATTACTCAGGGGGCAGGTCAGAGACCCAGTACTTC
CDR3: CASSQDYSGGRSETQYF

length: 16
D: .
V: TRBV7-9
size: .
J: TRBJ2-3
DNA: TGTGCCAGCAGCTTATTCGGGGGGCGCAGGGCAGATACGCAGTATTTT
CDR3: CASSLFGGRRADTQYF

length: 12
D: .
V: TRBV2
size: .
J: TRBJ1-5
DNA: TGTGCCAGTACAGTGATACCTGAGCCCCAGCATTTT
CDR3: CASTVIPEPQHF

length: 14
D: .
V: TRBV10-3
size: few
J: TRBJ1-2
DNA: TGTGCCAGCAGTCCCCAGGGCATCAACTATGGCTACACCTTC
CDR3: CASSPQGINYGYTF

length: 14
D: TRBD1
V: TRBV5-1
size: .
J: TRBJ1-4
DNA: TGCGCCAGCAGCTCCGGGACAGGGCCCGAAAAACTGTTTTTT
CDR3: CASSSGTGPEKLFF

length: 13
D: TRBD1
V: TRBV13
size: .
J: TRBJ1-1
DNA: TGTGCCAGCACCCCCCCTGACAGGGGCGAAGCTTTCTTT
CDR3: CASTPPDRGEAFF

length: 16
D: .
V: TRBV7-8
size: .
J: TRBJ2-1
DNA: TGTGCCAGCAGCTTCCTCCGGCAGGGAGGCCGCAATGAGCAGTTCTTC
CDR3: CASSFLRQGGRNEQFF

length: 16
D: .
V: TRBV7-3
size: .
J: TRBJ2-1
DNA: TGTGCCAGCAGCCCCTTGGCGGGGCCGTCTTACGGTGAGCAGTTCTTC
CDR3: CASSPLAGPSYGEQFF

length: 12
D: .
V: TRBV6-6
size: .
J: TRBJ2-5
DNA: TGTGCCAGCAGAGCACGCCAAGAGACCCAGTACTTC
CDR3: CASRARQETQYF

length: 15
D: TRBD2
V: TRBV10-1
size: .
J: TRBJ2-1
DNA: TGCGCCAGCAGTCTGGCGACTAGCGGGGACAATGAGCAGTTCTTC
CDR3: CASSLATSGDNEQFF

length: 15
D: .
V: TRBV5-1
size: .
J: TRBJ2-1
DNA: TGCGCCAGCAGCATCCTTGGTGGAGGGTTCAATGAGCAGTTCTTC
CDR3: CASSILGGGFNEQFF

length: 12
D: .
V: TRBV28
size: few
J: TRBJ2-1
DNA: TGTGCCAGCAGCCGCGGGAACAATGAGCAGTTCTTC
CDR3: CASSRGNNEQFF

length: 14
D: .
V: TRBV6-5
size: .
J: TRBJ2-4
DNA: TGTGCCACCCACCCGGGGTACACGGCGGACATTCAGTACTTC
CDR3: CATHPGYTADIQYF

length: 15
D: TRBD2
V: TRBV28
size: .
J: TRBJ2-3
DNA: TGTGCCAGCAGTCCCTGGACTAGCGGTTCGGATACGCAGTATTTT
CDR3: CASSPWTSGSDTQYF

length: 15
D: .
V: TRBV5-6
size: .
J: TRBJ1-5
DNA: TGTGCCAGCAGCAAAGGACCTTACGGGGATCAGCCCCAGCATTTT
CDR3: CASSKGPYGDQPQHF

length: 14
D: .
V: TRBV28
size: .
J: TRBJ1-1
DNA: TGTGCCAGCAGTTTGAACACCCCGAACACTGAAGCTTTCTTT
CDR3: CASSLNTPNTEAFF

length: 16
D: TRBD2
V: TRBV28
size: once
J: TRBJ2-7
DNA: TGTGCCAGCAGTTCTGAAGCGGGAGGGTTCTCCTACGAGCAGTACTTC
CDR3: CASSSEAGGFSYEQYF

length: 12
D: .
V: TRBV27
size: medium-sized
J: TRBJ2-7
DNA: TGTGCCAGCAGGGGCAGGGCCCACGAGCAGTACTTC
CDR3: CASRGRAHEQYF

length: 13
D: TRBD1
V: TRBV4-1
size: few
J: TRBJ1-1
DNA: TGCGCCAGCAGCCAAGATCCGAGACAGGGGACGATCTTT
CDR3: CASSQDPRQGTIF

length: 14
D: TRBD1
V: TRBV18
size: few
J: TRBJ1-1
DNA: TGTGCCAGCTTTTTTACAGGGGCGAACACTGAAGCTTTCTTT
CDR3: CASFFTGANTEAFF

length: 15
D: TRBD2
V: TRBV6-1
size: .
J: TRBJ2-3
DNA: TGTGCCAGCAGTTTCCTAGCGGGAGGGACAGATACGCAGTATTTT
CDR3: CASSFLAGGTDTQYF

length: 15
D: TRBD2
V: TRBV9
size: .
J: TRBJ2-1
DNA: TGTGCCAGCAGCGGGGGACTAGCGGGAGTGAATGAGCAGTTCTTC
CDR3: CASSGGLAGVNEQFF

length: 14
D: .
V: TRBV30
size: .
J: TRBJ1-5
DNA: TGTGCCTGGAGTACTAGTTATAGCAATCAGCCCCAGCATTTT
CDR3: CAWSTSYSNQPQHF

length: 15
D: TRBD2
V: TRBV27
size: .
J: TRBJ2-2
DNA: TGTGCCAGCAGGGGACTAGCGGGATACACCGGGGAGCTGTTTTTT
CDR3: CASRGLAGYTGELFF

length: 15
D: .
V: TRBV5-1
size: .
J: TRBJ1-2
DNA: TGCGCCAGCAGCTTAACTGCGGGAGCTAACTATGGCTACACCTTC
CDR3: CASSLTAGANYGYTF

length: 16
D: TRBD1
V: TRBV7-9
size: .
J: TRBJ1-5
DNA: TGTGCCAGCAGCTTAGGGACAGGGGCCTTTGATCAGCCCCAGCATTTT
CDR3: CASSLGTGAFDQPQHF

length: 11
D: .
V: TRBV19
size: few
J: TRBJ1-5
DNA: TGTGCCAGTACCACCGCAGGGCCCCAGCATTTT
CDR3: CASTTAGPQHF

length: 20
D: TRBD1
V: TRBV28
size: .
J: TRBJ2-6
DNA: TGTGCCAGCAGCTCCCCTTCGCCGGGACAGGGTTCATTCGGGGCCAACGTCCTGACTTTC
CDR3: CASSSPSPGQGSFGANVLTF

length: 14
D: TRBD2
V: TRBV25-1
size: .
J: TRBJ2-7
DNA: TGTGCCAGCAGCCCTAGCGGACTTACCTACGAGCAGTACTTC
CDR3: CASSPSGLTYEQYF

length: 15
D: .
V: TRBV6-1
size: .
J: TRBJ1-3
DNA: TGTGCCAGCAGTGAAGGGCAGTACTCTGGAAACACCATATATTTT
CDR3: CASSEGQYSGNTIYF

length: 18
D: TRBD2
V: TRBV11-2
size: .
J: TRBJ2-1
DNA: TGTGCCAGCAGCTTATTGTATTATTCGGGACTAGCGGACAATGAGCAGTTCTTC
CDR3: CASSLLYYSGLADNEQFF

length: 12
D: TRBD1
V: TRBV28
size: .
J: TRBJ1-5
DNA: TGTGCCAGCAGGGACAGGGGGCGGCCCCAGCATTTT
CDR3: CASRDRGRPQHF

length: 14
D: .
V: TRBV2
size: .
J: TRBJ1-1
DNA: TGTGCCAGCAGCCTCGAACAGGGCAACACTGAAGCTTTCTTT
CDR3: CASSLEQGNTEAFF

length: 16
D: TRBD1
V: TRBV28
size: .
J: TRBJ1-4
DNA: TGTGCCAGCAGTTATACCCCACAGGGGGCGGGTGAAAAACTGTTTTTT
CDR3: CASSYTPQGAGEKLFF

length: 14
D: .
V: TRBV6-6
size: .
J: TRBJ1-6
DNA: TGTGCCAGCAGTTACTCGACAGAAAATTCACCCCTCCACTTT
CDR3: CASSYSTENSPLHF

length: 16
D: .
V: TRBV5-1
size: .
J: TRBJ1-1
DNA: TGCGCCAGCAGCTTGGGGTCTCGGGAAATGAACACTGAAGCTTTCTTT
CDR3: CASSLGSREMNTEAFF

length: 14
D: TRBD1
V: TRBV25-1
size: .
J: TRBJ2-3
DNA: TGTGCCAGCACTCAGGGGGTTCCCACAGATACGCAGTATTTT
CDR3: CASTQGVPTDTQYF

length: 15
D: .
V: TRBV9
size: .
J: TRBJ2-1
DNA: TGTGCCAGCAGCGCGACGCAGCGGTGGAACAATGAGCAGTTCTTC
CDR3: CASSATQRWNNEQFF

length: 15
D: .
V: TRBV6-1
size: .
J: TRBJ1-5
DNA: TGTGCCAGCAGTGACGAGAGGAGGATCAATCAGCCCCAGCATTTT
CDR3: CASSDERRINQPQHF

length: 15
D: TRBD2
V: TRBV19
size: .
J: TRBJ2-1
DNA: TGTGCCAGTAGTATAGTCGTAGCGGGAAACAATGAGCAGTTCTTC
CDR3: CASSIVVAGNNEQFF

length: 13
D: .
V: TRBV7-2
size: .
J: TRBJ1-2
DNA: TGTGCCAGCAGCCCGGAGCGGGATAGTGGCTACACCTTC
CDR3: CASSPERDSGYTF

length: 12
D: .
V: TRBV5-8
size: .
J: TRBJ2-7
DNA: TGTGCCAGCAGCTCAACACCCTACGAGCAGTACTTC
CDR3: CASSSTPYEQYF

length: 15
D: TRBD1
V: TRBV5-4
size: .
J: TRBJ1-1
DNA: TGTGCCAGCAGCCTGACCGGACAGGGATCGACTGAAGCTTTCTTT
CDR3: CASSLTGQGSTEAFF

length: 16
D: TRBD2
V: TRBV18
size: few
J: TRBJ2-1
DNA: TGTGCCAGCTCACCATCCCCTGGGACTAGTGGCAATGAGCAGTTCTTC
CDR3: CASSPSPGTSGNEQFF

length: 16
D: TRBD2
V: TRBV5-1
size: once
J: TRBJ2-1
DNA: TGCGCCAGCAGCCCCGGGACTAGCGGGAGGGTAGATGAGCAGTTCTTC
CDR3: CASSPGTSGRVDEQFF

length: 15
D: .
V: TRBV21-1
size: few
J: TRBJ1-2
DNA: TGTGCCAGCAGCAAAAGGAGGGACAGGGACTATGGCTACACCTTC
CDR3: CASSKRRDRDYGYTF

length: 16
D: TRBD2
V: TRBV2
size: once
J: TRBJ2-1
DNA: TGTGCCAGCAGTGAAGCGGACCCCGGACTAGGGGATGAGCAGTTCTTC
CDR3: CASSEADPGLGDEQFF

length: 15
D: TRBD1
V: TRBV30
size: .
J: TRBJ1-1
DNA: TGTGCCTGGAGTGGGCAGGGGGCGCCGAGGACTGAAGCTTTCTTT
CDR3: CAWSGQGAPRTEAFF